This entry concerns a single T cell receptor beta chain. The entry originates in a study of blood T cell repertoires in COVID-19. Overall study: Sites in the United States, Italy and Spain provided acute and convalescent COVID-19 samples. T cells, B-cell-depleted T cells, or PBMCs provided the cDNA or gDNA that served as material.

Study processing details: Amplified reference gene primers provided the basis for estimating nucleated cell counts. Produced via immunoSEQ multiplex PCR; TCRdb's table is partial and in-frame only. D and trimming come from the DNA, and the V and J calls and clone size come from that table. Of 60,000 to 85,000 clones in the sample, about 86% were seen once. The V gene lost 3 bases and the J gene lost 4 bases, with 9 bases spanning the gap. Germline V gene lookup returns CDR1 LGHNA and CDR2 YSLEER. The CDR3 length is 14 residues. The rearrangement links TRBV4-3 to TRBJ2-2; D gene unclear. The receptor comes from a human donor in a cohort sampled during active COVID-19. The specimen was peripheral blood. CDR3 sequence reads: CASSHASGTGELFF. The CDR3 DNA reads TGCGCCAGCAGCCACGCTAGTGGCACCGGGGAGCTGTTTTTT.